These 28 T cell receptor beta chains originate from one sample sequenced in a study of blood T cell repertoires in COVID-19. Produced via immunoSEQ multiplex PCR; TCRdb's table is partial and in-frame only. In the table there are under 200,000 clones, about 86% of which are singletons. The source material was peripheral blood. These receptors came from a man aged 18 to 30 with acute or convalescent COVID-19.

The chain joins TRBV5-1 to TRBJ2-2; D call uncertain. The ends were cut back, 4 bases at V and 3 bases at J, with 4 bases in the middle. Germline-derived CDR1 and CDR2 are SGHRS and YFSETQ. The CDR3 extends over 12 amino acids. The CDR3 sequence: CASSPYTGELFF. DNA for the CDR3: TGCGCCAGCAGCCCCTACACCGGGGAGCTGTTTTTT. Looking up the rest from reference TRBV5-1 and TRBJ2-2 gives the full variable domain: KAGVTQTPRYLIKTRGQQVTLSCSPISGHRSVSWYQQTPGQGLQFLFEYFSETQRNKGNFPGRFSGRQFSNSRSEMNVSTLELGDSALYLCASSPYTGELFFGEGSRLTVL.

The chain employs TRBV24-1 and TRBJ1-2; no firm D call. The germline CDR1 and CDR2 sequences are KGHDR and SFDVKD. The CDR3 length is 14 residues. V lost 3 bases to trimming and J lost 1 base, with 8 bases between them. The CDR3 DNA follows: TGTGCCACCAGTGATCCGCGGGGTAACTATGGCTACACCTTC. Protein: CATSDPRGNYGYTF.

There are a few counts of this clone. The rearrangement uses TRBV27 and TRBJ2-1, with D perhaps matching TRBD1 (6 bases). Trimming removed 0 bases at V and 9 bases at J, with 12 bases between. The CDR3 spans 14 residues. Per germline, CDR1 MNHEY and CDR2 SMNVEV (reference sequence). CDR3 sequence (DNA): TGTGCCAGCAGTTTATCGGTCAGGGGTGGTGAGCAGTTCTTC. Translation: CASSLSVRGGEQFF.

This chain joins TRBV7-3 and TRBJ2-7, with 9 bases identical to TRBD1. Germline V gene lookup returns CDR1 SGHTA and CDR2 FQGTGA. The V gene end was trimmed by 4 bases and the J gene end by 3 bases; junction bases not matched to a gene: 4. The CDR3 runs to 14 residues. CDR3 region: CASSSWDRDYEQYF. The CDR3 DNA sequence: TGTGCCAGCAGCTCCTGGGACAGGGACTACGAGCAGTACTTC.

The chain carries TRBV10-2 and TRBJ1-1; the D is unclear. Germline CDR1 WSHSY, CDR2 SAAADI. Trimming took off 6 bases at V and 1 base at J, with 15 bases between the two ends. The CDR3 sequence is 15 residues long. CDR3 region: CASSDIALRNTEAFF. Here the CDR3 DNA reads TGCGCCAGCAGCGATATAGCATTACGGAACACTGAAGCTTTCTTT.

As DNA, the CDR3 is TGTGCCAGCAGCTTGCAACAGAACACTGAAGCTTTCTTT. It translates to CASSLQQNTEAFF. The chain has TRBV5-4 and TRBJ1-1; D unresolved. This CDR3 contains 13 residues. Germline V CDR1 and CDR2: SGHNT, YYREEE (reference sequence). Trimming removed 1 base at V and 1 base at J, with 5 bases between.

The chain combines TRBV7-8 with TRBJ1-1; D unresolved. Germline CDR1 and CDR2: SGHVS and FQNEAQ. Trimming took off 5 bases at V and 5 bases at J, with 12 bases between the two ends. This CDR3 comprises 13 residues. CDR3 DNA sequence: TGTGCCAGCAGCGTAGGACGGGTAACTGAAGCTTTCTTT. This encodes CASSVGRVTEAFF. The full variable domain, rest sourced from reference TRBV7-8 and TRBJ1-1, is GAGVSQSPRYKVAKRGQDVALRCDPISGHVSLFWYQQALGQGPEFLTYFQNEAQLDKSGLPSDRFFAERPEGSVSTLKIQRTQQEDSAVYLCASSVGRVTEAFFGQGTRLTVV.

The chain combines TRBV19 with TRBJ2-2, with 7 bases that match TRBD1. V dropped 8 bases and J dropped 0; count of bases not matched to a gene: 3. Looked up from germline, CDR1 is LNHDA and CDR2 is SQIVND (reference sequence). The CDR3 sequence is 14 residues long. As DNA, the CDR3 is TGTGCCAGTTCAGACAGGGCGAACACCGGGGAGCTGTTTTTT. Protein product: CASSDRANTGELFF.

V is TRBV9 and J is TRBJ2-3, with 14 bases that match TRBD2. The CDR3 runs 16 residues. V trimming: 3 bases; J trimming: 5 bases; junction bases outside the gene matches: 5. The germline gives CDR1 SGDLS, CDR2 YYNGEE. CDR3 in DNA: TGTGCCAGCAGCGCAGGGACTAGCGGGGGACTAGATACGCAGTATTTT. As protein: CASSAGTSGGLDTQYF.

This clone has a single count. J is TRBJ2-3 and V is TRBV5-1; 11 bases map to TRBD2. The germline V gene encodes CDR1 SGHRS and CDR2 YFSETQ. Trimming cost V 3 bases and J 0 bases; bases outside gene matches: 0. CDR3 size: 15 residues. The DNA of the CDR3 is TGCGCCAGCAGCTCTAGCGGGGGGAGCACAGATACGCAGTATTTT. It is translated as CASSSSGGSTDTQYF.

This clone has just one count. The genes are TRBV4-1 and TRBJ2-1, with D possibly TRBD1 on 6 matching bases. The CDR3 totals 20 residues. Trimming took 3 bases from V and 3 from J, leaving 27 bases between them. Per the germline V gene, CDR1 is MGHRA and CDR2 is YSYEKL. CDR3 in DNA: TGCGCCAGCAGCCAGGAACCAACCGTGCTCCAGGGGCTTCGCTACAATGAGCAGTTCTTC. Translating gives CASSQEPTVLQGLRYNEQFF.

The rearrangement links TRBV27 to TRBJ1-5; D is ambiguous. Germline V lookup: CDR1 MNHEY, CDR2 SMNVEV (reference sequence). CDR3 size: 13 residues. V was cut by 4 bases and J by 7 bases, with 11 bases left in between. In DNA form, the CDR3 reads TGTGCCAGCAGTTGGGGAGATGGCCAGCCCCAGCATTTT. Its translation is CASSWGDGQPQHF.

This clone was seen more than once but under ten times. The rearrangement links TRBV29-1 to TRBJ1-5; TRBD1 might be the D (6 bases). Germline V lookup: CDR1 SQVTM, CDR2 ANQGSEA. V dropped 4 bases and J dropped 1 base, with 17 bases sitting between them. CDR3 length: 16 amino acids. CDR3 sequence (DNA): TGCAGCGTTGTTGTGGGGGCTGGTGTGAGCAATCAGCCCCAGCATTTT. Translation gives CSVVVGAGVSNQPQHF.

The chain joins TRBV5-1 to TRBJ1-1, with TRBD1 matching over 8 bases. CDR3 size: 14 residues. The V and J ends lost 0 bases and 6 bases, in that order; junction bases with no gene match: 4. Per germline, CDR1 SGHRS and CDR2 YFSETQ. The CDR3 sequence: CASSLGRGLPEAFF. CDR3 coding DNA: TGCGCCAGCAGCTTGGGCAGGGGGCTCCCTGAAGCTTTCTTT.

This clone was counted once. The chain carries TRBV7-3 and TRBJ1-1; 7 positions agree with TRBD1. Germline CDR1 and CDR2: SGHTA and FQGTGA. V shed 0 bases, J shed 5 bases, and the junction held 3 bases outside the gene matches. CDR3 length: 14 amino acids. The CDR3 sequence: CASSLTGGDTEAFF. The CDR3 nucleotides read TGTGCCAGCAGCTTAACAGGGGGCGATACTGAAGCTTTCTTT.

The chain links TRBV7-9 to TRBJ2-3, with D unresolved. This CDR3 is 12 amino acids long. Looked up from germline, CDR1 is SEHNR and CDR2 is FQNEAQ (reference sequence). V lost 5 bases, J lost 2 bases, and 5 bases lay in between. CDR3 in amino acids: CASSQSTDTQYF. CDR3 coding DNA: TGTGCCAGCAGCCAATCCACAGATACGCAGTATTTT.

The chain uses TRBV19 and TRBJ1-2; a weak D match, TRBD1 (5 bases). Deletions cut 1 base from V and 3 bases from J, with 15 bases between. CDR1 and CDR2 from the germline V gene are LNHDA and SQIVND (reference sequence). The CDR3 loop spans 16 amino acids. This chain's CDR3 is CASSIGWGGFDYGYTF. The CDR3 DNA reads TGTGCCAGTAGTATAGGTTGGGGGGGATTCGACTATGGCTACACCTTC.

This clone was recorded once. The gene calls are TRBV28 and TRBJ1-1; D not resolved. The germline V gene has CDR1 MDHEN and CDR2 SYDVKM. The germline V and J ends were trimmed by 2 bases and 0 bases, with 10 bases remaining between them. The CDR3 runs to 15 residues. The CDR3 coding sequence is TGTGCCAGCAGTTTACGCGAGATTATGAACACTGAAGCTTTCTTT. This encodes CASSLREIMNTEAFF. The full variable domain, in which reference TRBV28 and TRBJ1-1 provide the parts outside the CDR3, is DVKVTQSSRYLVKRTGEKVFLECVQDMDHENMFWYRQDPGLGLRLIYFSYDVKMKEKGDIPEGYSVSREKKERFSLILESASTNQTSMYLCASSLREIMNTEAFFGQGTRLTVV.

This clone was recorded once. V is TRBV30 and J is TRBJ1-1, with D possibly TRBD1 on 5 matching bases. The CDR3 sequence is 13 residues long. Germline-derived CDR1 and CDR2 are GTSNPN and SVGIG (reference sequence). V lost 4 bases, J lost 7 bases, and 16 bases lay in between. The CDR3, as DNA: TGTGCCTGGACCCCGGGGGGTCTTATTGAAGCTTTCTTT. Translation gives CAWTPGGLIEAFF.

The chain uses TRBV18 and TRBJ2-7; 10 nucleotides line up with TRBD1. Germline CDR1 KGHSH, CDR2 LQKENI. The V segment lost 6 bases and the J segment 1 base; nucleotides outside the gene matches: 6. The CDR3 has 15 residues. The CDR3 spells CASSSDRGVSYEQYF. The CDR3 nucleotides read TGTGCCAGCTCGTCGGACAGGGGGGTTTCCTACGAGCAGTACTTC.

This chain joins TRBV10-3 and TRBJ1-5; D is possibly TRBD1 (6 bases). V lost 3 bases, J lost 1 base, and 10 bases lay in between. CDR1 ENHRY and CDR2 SYGVKD come from the germline V gene. The CDR3 is made up of 15 amino acids. The CDR3 nucleotides are TGTGCCATCAGTGATACAGGGAAGAGCAATCAGCCCCAGCATTTT. It yields the protein CAISDTGKSNQPQHF.

The chain employs TRBV4-1 and TRBJ1-5; D uncertain. CDR1 and CDR2 from the germline V gene are MGHRA and YSYEKL. V lost 2 bases to trimming and J lost 0 bases, with 11 bases between them. The CDR3 spans 16 residues. The CDR3: CASSQKFTDSNQPQHF. CDR3 DNA: TGCGCCAGCAGCCAAAAATTCACAGATAGCAATCAGCCCCAGCATTTT.

The V call is TRBV12-3 or TRBV12-4, the J call TRBJ2-3; D unresolved. Trimming removed 7 bases at V and 6 bases at J, with 8 bases between. This CDR3 comprises 11 residues. The CDR3 nucleotides are TGTGCCAGCACCGTCTTGGATACGCAGTATTTT. Translating it yields CASTVLDTQYF.

The chain uses TRBV29-1 and TRBJ2-2; 7 positions agree with TRBD1. V lost 5 bases and J lost 5; bases outside the gene matches: 14. Germline V lookup: CDR1 SQVTM, CDR2 ANQGSEA. The CDR3 spans 16 residues. The CDR3 loop reads CSVKTGSPTRTGELFF. As DNA, the CDR3 is TGCAGCGTTAAGACAGGGAGCCCAACACGTACCGGGGAGCTGTTTTTT.

The rearrangement links TRBV5-1 to TRBJ1-6, with no clear D. Trimming pared 4 bases from V and 7 bases from J, leaving 18 bases between. The CDR3 runs 16 residues. CDR1 is SGHRS and CDR2 is YFSETQ in the germline V gene. The CDR3 coding sequence is TGCGCCAGCAGCACAACCTTGGCGGGCCTCAATTCACCCCTCCACTTT. Translation gives CASSTTLAGLNSPLHF.

The chain employs TRBV2 and TRBJ1-5, with TRBD1 matching 9 bases. CDR3 length: 16 amino acids. V shed 6 bases, J shed 0 bases, and the junction held 6 bases outside the gene matches. Germline CDR1 and CDR2: SNHLY and FYNNEI. The CDR3 coding sequence is TGTGCCAGCAGGAGACAGGGGGGTAATAGCAATCAGCCCCAGCATTTT. It encodes CASRRQGGNSNQPQHF.

The V call is TRBV7-3, the J call TRBJ2-5, with TRBD1 identical over 8 bases. The germline V gene has CDR1 SGHTA and CDR2 FQGTGA. V shed 5 bases and J 4 bases; nucleotides not matched to a gene: 9. This CDR3 comprises 15 residues. DNA of the CDR3: TGTGCCAGCAGCGCCCAGGGGGCTAACGGAGAGACCCAGTACTTC. Translated, it gives CASSAQGANGETQYF.

This sequence joins TRBV11-2 and TRBJ1-2; 8 nucleotides line up with TRBD1. Germline CDR1 is SGHAT and CDR2 is FQNNGV. Trimming took 5 bases from V and 2 from J; bases not matched to a gene: 4. The CDR3 is 14 residues long. The CDR3 nucleotides read TGTGCCAGCAGCCCACAGGGGGGGAACTATGGCTACACCTTC. Translation: CASSPQGGNYGYTF.